This T cell receptor beta chain stems from a study of human T cells and chemical hapten exposure. Findings of the study overall: Versus controls, expanded TCRs had significantly more large CDR3 similarity clusters.

V lost 3 bases, J lost 9 bases, and 19 bases lay in between. This CDR3 comprises 15 residues. Germline V gene data show CDR1 as SGHRS and CDR2 as YFSETQ. For this clonotype: Antigen unknown.

TCRdb reprocessed the RACE reads with MiXCR, giving one entry per CDR3 protein. The sample has more than 70,000 distinct CDR3 sequences; around 11% are singletons. Noted time point: patch test 1, 2 weeks after DPC sensitization. Sample treatment: therapeutic diphenylcyclopropenone sensitization with weekly scalp DPC. At every patch-test visit, blood was drawn before the patch test was applied. This material consisted of whole blood, taken in connection with sensitization to the hapten diphenylcyclopropenone (DPC). This clonotype was sampled from a woman aged 55-75 years with alopecia areata. Some clones in this sample may be carry-over from other donors' samples. This sequence joins TRBV5-1 and TRBJ2-1; D might be TRBD1 (5 bases). This chain's CDR3 is CASSSFKRGFGEQFF. For the CDR3, the DNA is TGCGCCAGCAGCTCCTTCAAAAGGGGTTTCGGTGAGCAGTTCTTC.